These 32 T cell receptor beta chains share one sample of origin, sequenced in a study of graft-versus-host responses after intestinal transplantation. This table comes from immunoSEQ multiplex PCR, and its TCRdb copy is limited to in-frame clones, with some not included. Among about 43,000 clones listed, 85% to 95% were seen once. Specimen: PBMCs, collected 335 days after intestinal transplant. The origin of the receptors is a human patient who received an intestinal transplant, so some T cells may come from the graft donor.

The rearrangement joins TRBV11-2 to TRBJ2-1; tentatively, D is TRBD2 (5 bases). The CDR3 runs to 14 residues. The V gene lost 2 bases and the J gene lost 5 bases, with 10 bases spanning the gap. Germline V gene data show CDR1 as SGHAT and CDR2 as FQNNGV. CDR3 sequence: CASSLSLANNEQFF. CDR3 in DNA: TGTGCCAGCAGCTTATCCCTAGCTAACAATGAGCAGTTCTTC.

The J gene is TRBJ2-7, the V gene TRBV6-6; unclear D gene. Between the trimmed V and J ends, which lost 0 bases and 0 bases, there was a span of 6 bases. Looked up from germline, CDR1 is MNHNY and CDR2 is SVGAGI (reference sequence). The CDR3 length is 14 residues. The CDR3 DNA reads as TGTGCCAGCAGTTACTCGATCTACTCCTACGAGCAGTACTTC. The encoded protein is CASSYSIYSYEQYF.

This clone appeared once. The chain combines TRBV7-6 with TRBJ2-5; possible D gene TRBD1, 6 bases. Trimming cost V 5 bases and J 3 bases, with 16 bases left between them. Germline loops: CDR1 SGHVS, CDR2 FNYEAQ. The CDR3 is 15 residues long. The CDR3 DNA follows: TGTGCCAGCAGCCAAGCAACGGGACAAAAAGAGACCCAGTACTTC. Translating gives CASSQATGQKETQYF.

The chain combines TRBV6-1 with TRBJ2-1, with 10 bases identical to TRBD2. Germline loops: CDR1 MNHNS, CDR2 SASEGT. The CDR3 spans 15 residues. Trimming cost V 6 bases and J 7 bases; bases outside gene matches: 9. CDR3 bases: TGTGCCAGCAGCCTCACTAGCGGGGTTATGAATGAGCAGTTCTTC. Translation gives CASSLTSGVMNEQFF.

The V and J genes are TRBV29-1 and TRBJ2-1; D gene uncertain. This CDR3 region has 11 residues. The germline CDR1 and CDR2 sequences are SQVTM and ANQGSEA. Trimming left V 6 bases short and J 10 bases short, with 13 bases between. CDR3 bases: TGCAGCGTCACCCGGGCCCGAGAGCAGTTCTTC. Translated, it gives CSVTRAREQFF.

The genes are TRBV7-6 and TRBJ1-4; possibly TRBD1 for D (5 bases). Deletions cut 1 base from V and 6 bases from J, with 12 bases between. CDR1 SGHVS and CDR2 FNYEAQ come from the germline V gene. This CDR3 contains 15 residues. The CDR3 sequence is CASSLVRGGHEKLFF. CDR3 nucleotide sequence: TGTGCCAGCAGCTTAGTTAGGGGCGGCCATGAAAAACTGTTTTTT.

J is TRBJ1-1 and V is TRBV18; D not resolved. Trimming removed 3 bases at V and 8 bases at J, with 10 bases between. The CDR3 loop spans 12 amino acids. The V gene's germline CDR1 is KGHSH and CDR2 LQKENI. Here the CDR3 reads CASSPGSPEAFF. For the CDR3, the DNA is TGTGCCAGCTCACCGGGGTCCCCCGAAGCTTTCTTT.

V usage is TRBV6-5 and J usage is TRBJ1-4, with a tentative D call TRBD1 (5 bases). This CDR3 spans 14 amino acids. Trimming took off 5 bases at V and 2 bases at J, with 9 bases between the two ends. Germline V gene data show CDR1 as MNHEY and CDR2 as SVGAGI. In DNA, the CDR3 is TGTGCCAGCAGTCCAGGGTTGACTAATGAAAAACTGTTTTTT. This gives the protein CASSPGLTNEKLFF.

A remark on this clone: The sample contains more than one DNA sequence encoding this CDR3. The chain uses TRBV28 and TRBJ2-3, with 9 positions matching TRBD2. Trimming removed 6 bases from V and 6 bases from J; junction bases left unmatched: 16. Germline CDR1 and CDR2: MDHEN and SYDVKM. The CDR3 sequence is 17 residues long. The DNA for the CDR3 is TGTGCCAGCAGATCTCCCGGGACTAGCAGACACACGGATACGCAGTATTTT. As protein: CASRSPGTSRHTDTQYF.

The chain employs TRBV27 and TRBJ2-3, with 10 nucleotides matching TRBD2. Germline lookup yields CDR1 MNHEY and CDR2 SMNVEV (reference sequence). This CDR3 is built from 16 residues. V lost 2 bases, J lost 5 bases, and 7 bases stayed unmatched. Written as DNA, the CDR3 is TGTGCCAGCAGTTTAGGGCTAGCGGGAGCCAGAGATACGCAGTATTTT. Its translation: CASSLGLAGARDTQYF.

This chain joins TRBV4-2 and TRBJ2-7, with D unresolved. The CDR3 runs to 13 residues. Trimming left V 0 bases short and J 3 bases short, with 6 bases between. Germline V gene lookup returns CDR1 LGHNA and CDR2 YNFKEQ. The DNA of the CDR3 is TGTGCCAGCAGCCAAGATCTCAACTACGAGCAGTACTTC. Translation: CASSQDLNYEQYF.

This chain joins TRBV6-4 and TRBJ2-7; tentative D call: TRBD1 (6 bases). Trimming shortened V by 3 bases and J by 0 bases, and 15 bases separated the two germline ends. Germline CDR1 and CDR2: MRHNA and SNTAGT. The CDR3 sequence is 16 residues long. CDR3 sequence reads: CASSEPGTIRSYEQYF. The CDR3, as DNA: TGTGCCAGCAGTGAACCCGGGACAATCCGCTCCTACGAGCAGTACTTC.

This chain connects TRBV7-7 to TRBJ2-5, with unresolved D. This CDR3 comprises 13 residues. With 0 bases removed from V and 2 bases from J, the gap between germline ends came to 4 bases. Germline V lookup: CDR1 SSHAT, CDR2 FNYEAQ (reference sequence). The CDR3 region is CASSLAKQETQYF. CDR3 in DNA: TGTGCCAGCAGCTTAGCAAAACAAGAGACCCAGTACTTC.

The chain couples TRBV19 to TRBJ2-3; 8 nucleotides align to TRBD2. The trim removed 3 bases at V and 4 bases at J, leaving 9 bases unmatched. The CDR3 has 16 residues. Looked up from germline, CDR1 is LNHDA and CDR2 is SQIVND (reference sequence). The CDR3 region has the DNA TGTGCCAGTAGTATTAGGGCGGGACTAGTAGCAGATACGCAGTATTTT. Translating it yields CASSIRAGLVADTQYF.

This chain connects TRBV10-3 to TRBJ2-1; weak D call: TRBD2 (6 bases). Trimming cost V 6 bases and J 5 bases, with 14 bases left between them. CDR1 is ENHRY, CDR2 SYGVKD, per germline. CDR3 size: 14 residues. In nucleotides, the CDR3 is TGTGCCATCAGAAACTCGGGACTTAACAATGAGCAGTTCTTC. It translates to CAIRNSGLNNEQFF.

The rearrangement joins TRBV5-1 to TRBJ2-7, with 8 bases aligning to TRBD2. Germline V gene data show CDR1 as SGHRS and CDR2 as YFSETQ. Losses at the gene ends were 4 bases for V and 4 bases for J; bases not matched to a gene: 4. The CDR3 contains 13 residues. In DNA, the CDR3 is TGCGCCAGCAGCCCGGGAGGGCCTTACGAGCAGTACTTC. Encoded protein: CASSPGGPYEQYF.

DNA for the CDR3: TGTGCCAGCAGCTCCCCCGCCCGGGACAGGGGCCTCACAGATACGCAGTATTTT. This codes for CASSSPARDRGLTDTQYF. This chain uses TRBV7-9 with TRBJ2-3, with 10 bases that match TRBD1. This CDR3 contains 18 residues. Trimming took 4 bases from V and 2 from J; bases not matched to a gene: 12. Germline-derived CDR1 and CDR2 are SEHNR and FQNEAQ (reference sequence).

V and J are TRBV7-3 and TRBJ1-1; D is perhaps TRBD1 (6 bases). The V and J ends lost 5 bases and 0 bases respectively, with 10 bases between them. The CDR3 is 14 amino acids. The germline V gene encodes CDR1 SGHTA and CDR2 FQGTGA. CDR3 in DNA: TGTGCCAGCAGCCAGGGGAATTTGAACACTGAAGCTTTCTTT. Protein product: CASSQGNLNTEAFF.

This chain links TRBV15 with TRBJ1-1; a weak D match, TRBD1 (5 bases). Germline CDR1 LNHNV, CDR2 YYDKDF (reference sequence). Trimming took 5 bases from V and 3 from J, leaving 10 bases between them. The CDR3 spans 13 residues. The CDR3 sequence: CATSSTGDTEAFF. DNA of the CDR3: TGTGCCACCAGCTCGACGGGGGACACTGAAGCTTTCTTT.

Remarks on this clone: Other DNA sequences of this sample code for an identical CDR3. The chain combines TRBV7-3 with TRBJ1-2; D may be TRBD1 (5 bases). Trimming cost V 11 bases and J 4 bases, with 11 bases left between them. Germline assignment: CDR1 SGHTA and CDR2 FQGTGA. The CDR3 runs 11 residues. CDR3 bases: TGTGCCTTGGGGGGTGGCTATGGCTACACCTTC. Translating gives CALGGGYGYTF.

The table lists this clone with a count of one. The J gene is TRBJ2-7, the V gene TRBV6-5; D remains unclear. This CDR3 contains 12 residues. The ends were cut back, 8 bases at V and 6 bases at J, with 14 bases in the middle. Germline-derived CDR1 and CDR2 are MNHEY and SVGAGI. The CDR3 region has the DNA TGTGCCAGCCATAACACTCAGAGCGAGCAGTACTTC. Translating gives CASHNTQSEQYF.

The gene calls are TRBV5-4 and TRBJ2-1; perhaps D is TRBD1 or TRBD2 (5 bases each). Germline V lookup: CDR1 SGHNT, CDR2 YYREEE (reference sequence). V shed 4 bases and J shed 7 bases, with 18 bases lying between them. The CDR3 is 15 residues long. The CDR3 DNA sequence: TGTGCCAGCAGCAGCAGGGTCGAGGGGCATAATGAGCAGTTCTTC. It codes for CASSSRVEGHNEQFF.

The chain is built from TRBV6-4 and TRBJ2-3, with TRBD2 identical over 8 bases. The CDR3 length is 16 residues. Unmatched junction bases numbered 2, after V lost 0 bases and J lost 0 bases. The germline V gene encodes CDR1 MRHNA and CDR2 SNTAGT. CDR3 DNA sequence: TGTGCCAGCAGTGACTCGGCTAGCGGGAGCACAGATACGCAGTATTTT. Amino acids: CASSDSASGSTDTQYF.

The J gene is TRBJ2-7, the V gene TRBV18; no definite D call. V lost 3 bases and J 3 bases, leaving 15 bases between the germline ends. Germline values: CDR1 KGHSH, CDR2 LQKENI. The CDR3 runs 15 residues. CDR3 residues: CASSPQSWGNYEQYF. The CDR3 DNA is TGTGCCAGCTCACCCCAGTCGTGGGGTAACTACGAGCAGTACTTC.

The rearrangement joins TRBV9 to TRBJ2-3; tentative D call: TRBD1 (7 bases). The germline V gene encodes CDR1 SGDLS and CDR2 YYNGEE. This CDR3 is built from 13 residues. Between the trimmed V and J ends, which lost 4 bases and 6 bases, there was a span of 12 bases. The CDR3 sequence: CASSTGDLDTQYF. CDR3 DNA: TGTGCCAGCAGCACAGGGGACTTGGATACGCAGTATTTT.

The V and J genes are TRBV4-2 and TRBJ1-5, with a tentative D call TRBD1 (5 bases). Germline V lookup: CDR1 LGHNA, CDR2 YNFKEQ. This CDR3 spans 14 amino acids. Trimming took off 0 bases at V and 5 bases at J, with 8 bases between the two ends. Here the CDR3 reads CASSQEQVDQPQHF. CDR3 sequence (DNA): TGTGCCAGCAGCCAAGAACAGGTTGATCAGCCCCAGCATTTT.

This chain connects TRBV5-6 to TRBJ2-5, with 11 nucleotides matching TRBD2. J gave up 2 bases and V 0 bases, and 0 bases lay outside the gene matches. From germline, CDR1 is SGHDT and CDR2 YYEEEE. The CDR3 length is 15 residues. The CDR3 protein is CASSLGLAGQETQYF. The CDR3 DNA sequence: TGTGCCAGCAGCTTGGGACTAGCGGGACAAGAGACCCAGTACTTC.

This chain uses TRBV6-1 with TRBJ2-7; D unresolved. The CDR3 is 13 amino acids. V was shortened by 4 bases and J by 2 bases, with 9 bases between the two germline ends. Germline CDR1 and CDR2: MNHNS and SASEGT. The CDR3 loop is CASSAWIAYEQYF. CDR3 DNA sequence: TGTGCCAGCAGTGCATGGATCGCCTACGAGCAGTACTTC.

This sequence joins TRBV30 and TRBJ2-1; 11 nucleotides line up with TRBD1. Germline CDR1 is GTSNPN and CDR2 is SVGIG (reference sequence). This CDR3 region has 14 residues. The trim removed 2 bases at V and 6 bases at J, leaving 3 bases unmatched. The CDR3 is CAWSRGQGVNEQFF. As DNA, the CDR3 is TGTGCCTGGAGTAGGGGACAGGGGGTCAATGAGCAGTTCTTC. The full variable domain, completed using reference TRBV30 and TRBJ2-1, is SQTIHQWPATLVQPVGSPLSLECTVEGTSNPNLYWYRQAAGRGLQLLFYSVGIGQISSEVPQNLSASRPQDRQFILSSKKLLLSDSGFYLCAWSRGQGVNEQFFGPGTRLTVL.

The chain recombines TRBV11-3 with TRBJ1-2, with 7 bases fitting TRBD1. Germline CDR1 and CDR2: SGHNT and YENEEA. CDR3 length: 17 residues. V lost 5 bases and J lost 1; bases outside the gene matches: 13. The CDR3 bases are TGTGCCAGCAGCCCATCTTGGGCGTCAGGGGGTAACTATGGCTACACCTTC. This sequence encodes CASSPSWASGGNYGYTF.

In nucleotides, the CDR3 is TGTGCCAGCTCTACCAAAGAGACCCAGTACTTC. Encoded protein: CASSTKETQYF. This sequence joins TRBV28 and TRBJ2-5, with no clear D. This CDR3 is 11 amino acids long. Trimming left V 8 bases short and J 3 bases short, with 7 bases between. The germline V gene encodes CDR1 MDHEN and CDR2 SYDVKM.

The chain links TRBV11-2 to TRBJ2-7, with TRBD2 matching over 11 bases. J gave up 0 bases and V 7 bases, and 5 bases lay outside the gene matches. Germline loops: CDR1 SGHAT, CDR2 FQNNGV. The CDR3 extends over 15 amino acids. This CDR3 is CASKPTSGASYEQYF. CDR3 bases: TGTGCCAGCAAACCGACTAGCGGGGCCTCCTACGAGCAGTACTTC. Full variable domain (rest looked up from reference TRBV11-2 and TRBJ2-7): EAGVAQSPRYKIIEKRQSVAFWCNPISGHATLYWYQQILGQGPKLLIQFQNNGVVDDSQLPKDRFSAERLKGVDSTLKIQPAKLEDSAVYLCASKPTSGASYEQYFGPGTRLTVT.